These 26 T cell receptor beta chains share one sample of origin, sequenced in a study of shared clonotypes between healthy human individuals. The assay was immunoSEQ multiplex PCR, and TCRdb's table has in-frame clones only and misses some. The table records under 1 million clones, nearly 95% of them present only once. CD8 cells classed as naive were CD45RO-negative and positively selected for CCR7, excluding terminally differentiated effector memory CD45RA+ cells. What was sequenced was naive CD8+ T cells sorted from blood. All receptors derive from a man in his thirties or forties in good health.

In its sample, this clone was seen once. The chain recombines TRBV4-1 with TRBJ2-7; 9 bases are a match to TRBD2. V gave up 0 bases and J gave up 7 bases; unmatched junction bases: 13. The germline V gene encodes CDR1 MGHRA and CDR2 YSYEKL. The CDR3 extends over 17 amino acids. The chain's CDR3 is CASSQEGTMAGGREQYF. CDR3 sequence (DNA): TGCGCCAGCAGCCAAGAAGGTACGATGGCGGGAGGGCGGGAGCAGTACTTC.

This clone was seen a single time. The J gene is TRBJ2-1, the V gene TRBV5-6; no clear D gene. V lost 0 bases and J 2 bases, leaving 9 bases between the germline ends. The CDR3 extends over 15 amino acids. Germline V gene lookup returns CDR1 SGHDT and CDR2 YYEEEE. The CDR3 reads CASSLEAEAYNEQFF. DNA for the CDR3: TGTGCCAGCAGCTTGGAGGCCGAGGCCTACAATGAGCAGTTCTTC.

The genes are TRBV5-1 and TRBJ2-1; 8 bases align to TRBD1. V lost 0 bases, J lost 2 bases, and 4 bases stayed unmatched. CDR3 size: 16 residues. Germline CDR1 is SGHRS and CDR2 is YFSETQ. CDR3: CASSLADRGTYNEQFF. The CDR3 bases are TGCGCCAGCAGCTTGGCCGACAGGGGTACCTACAATGAGCAGTTCTTC.

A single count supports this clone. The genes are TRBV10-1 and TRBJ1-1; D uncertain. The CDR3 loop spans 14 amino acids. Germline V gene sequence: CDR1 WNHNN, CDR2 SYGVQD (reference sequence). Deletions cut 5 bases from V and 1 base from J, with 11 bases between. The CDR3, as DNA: TGCGCCAGCAGTTCTACGACGGGGAACACTGAAGCTTTCTTT. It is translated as CASSSTTGNTEAFF.

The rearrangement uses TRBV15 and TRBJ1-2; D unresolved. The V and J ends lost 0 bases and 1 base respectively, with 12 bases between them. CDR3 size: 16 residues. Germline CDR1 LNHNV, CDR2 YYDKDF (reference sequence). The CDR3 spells CATSRDFEYVNYGYTF. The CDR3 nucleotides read TGTGCCACCAGCAGAGATTTTGAGTATGTTAACTATGGCTACACCTTC.

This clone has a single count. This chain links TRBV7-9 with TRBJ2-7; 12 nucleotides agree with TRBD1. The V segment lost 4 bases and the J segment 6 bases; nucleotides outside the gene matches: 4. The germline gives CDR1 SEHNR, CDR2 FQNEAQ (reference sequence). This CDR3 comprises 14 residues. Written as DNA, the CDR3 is TGTGCCAGCAGCTGGGACAGGGGGCAGGGCGAGCAGTACTTC. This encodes CASSWDRGQGEQYF.

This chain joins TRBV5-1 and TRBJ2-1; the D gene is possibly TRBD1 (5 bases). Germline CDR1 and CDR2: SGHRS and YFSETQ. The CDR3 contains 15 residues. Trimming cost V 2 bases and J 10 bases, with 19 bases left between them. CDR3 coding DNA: TGCGCCAGCAGCTTCGAACGACAGATACCAGAAGAGCAGTTCTTC. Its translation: CASSFERQIPEEQFF. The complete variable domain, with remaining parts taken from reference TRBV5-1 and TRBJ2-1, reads KAGVTQTPRYLIKTRGQQVTLSCSPISGHRSVSWYQQTPGQGLQFLFEYFSETQRNKGNFPGRFSGRQFSNSRSEMNVSTLELGDSALYLCASSFERQIPEEQFFGPGTRLTVL.

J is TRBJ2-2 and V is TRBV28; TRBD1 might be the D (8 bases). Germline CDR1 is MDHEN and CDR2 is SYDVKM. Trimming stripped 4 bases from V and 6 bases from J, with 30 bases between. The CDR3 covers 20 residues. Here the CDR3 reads CASSSTKDRASPGGSGELFF. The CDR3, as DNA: TGTGCCAGCAGTTCGACCAAGGACAGGGCGAGTCCCGGGGGGTCCGGGGAGCTGTTTTTT.

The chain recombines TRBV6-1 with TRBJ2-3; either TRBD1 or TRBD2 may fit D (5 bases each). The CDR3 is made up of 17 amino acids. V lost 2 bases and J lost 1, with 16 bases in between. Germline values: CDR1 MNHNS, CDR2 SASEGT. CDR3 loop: CASSEWYGGRGTDTQYF. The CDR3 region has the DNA TGTGCCAGCAGTGAATGGTATGGGGGTCGAGGCACAGATACGCAGTATTTT.

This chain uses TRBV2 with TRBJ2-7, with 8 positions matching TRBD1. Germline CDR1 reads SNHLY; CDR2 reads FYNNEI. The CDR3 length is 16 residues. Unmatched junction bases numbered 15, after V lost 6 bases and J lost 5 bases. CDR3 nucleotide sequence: TGTGCCAGCAGCTGGCCCCAGCAGGGGGCGCGGAACGAGCAGTACTTC. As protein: CASSWPQQGARNEQYF.

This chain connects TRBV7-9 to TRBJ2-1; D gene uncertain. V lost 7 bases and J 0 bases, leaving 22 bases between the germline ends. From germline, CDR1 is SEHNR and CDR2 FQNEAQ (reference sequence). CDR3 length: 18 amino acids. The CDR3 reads CASTLPLRLPNSYNEQFF. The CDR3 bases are TGTGCCAGCACCTTGCCCCTAAGACTCCCAAACTCCTACAATGAGCAGTTCTTC. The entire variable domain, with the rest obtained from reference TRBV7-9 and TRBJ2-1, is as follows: DTGVSQNPRHKITKRGQNVTFRCDPISEHNRLYWYRQTLGQGPEFLTYFQNEAQLEKSRLLSDRFSAERPKGSFSTLEIQRTEQGDSAMYLCASTLPLRLPNSYNEQFFGPGTRLTVL.

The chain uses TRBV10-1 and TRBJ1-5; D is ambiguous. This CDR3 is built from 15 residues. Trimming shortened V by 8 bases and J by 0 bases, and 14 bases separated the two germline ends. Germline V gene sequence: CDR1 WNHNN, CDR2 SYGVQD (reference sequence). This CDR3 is CASAYPSRSNQPQHF. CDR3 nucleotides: TGCGCCAGCGCCTACCCAAGCCGTAGCAATCAGCCCCAGCATTTT.

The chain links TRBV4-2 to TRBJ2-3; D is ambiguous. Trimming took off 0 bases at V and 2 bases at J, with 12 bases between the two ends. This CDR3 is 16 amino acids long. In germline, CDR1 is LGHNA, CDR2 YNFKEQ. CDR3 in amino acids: CASSQEGFGHTDTQYF. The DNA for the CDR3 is TGTGCCAGCAGCCAAGAGGGATTCGGTCACACAGATACGCAGTATTTT.

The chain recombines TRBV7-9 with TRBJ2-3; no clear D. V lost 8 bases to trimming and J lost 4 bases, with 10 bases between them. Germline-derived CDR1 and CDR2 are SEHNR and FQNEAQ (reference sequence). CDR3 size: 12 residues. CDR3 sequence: CASRTIPDTQYF. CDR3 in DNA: TGTGCCAGCCGAACTATTCCAGATACGCAGTATTTT.

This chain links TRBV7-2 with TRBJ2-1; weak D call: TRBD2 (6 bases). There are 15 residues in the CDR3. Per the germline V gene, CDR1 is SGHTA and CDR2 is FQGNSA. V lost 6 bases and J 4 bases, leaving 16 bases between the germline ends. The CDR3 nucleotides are TGTGCCAGCAGTCCAGCGGGCGGGACGTACAATGAGCAGTTCTTC. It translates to CASSPAGGTYNEQFF.

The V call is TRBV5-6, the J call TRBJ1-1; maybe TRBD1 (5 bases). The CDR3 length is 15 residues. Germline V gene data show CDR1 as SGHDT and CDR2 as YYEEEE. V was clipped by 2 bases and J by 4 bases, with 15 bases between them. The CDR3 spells CASSFERGWSTEAFF. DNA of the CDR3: TGTGCCAGCAGCTTTGAGCGGGGGTGGAGCACTGAAGCTTTCTTT.

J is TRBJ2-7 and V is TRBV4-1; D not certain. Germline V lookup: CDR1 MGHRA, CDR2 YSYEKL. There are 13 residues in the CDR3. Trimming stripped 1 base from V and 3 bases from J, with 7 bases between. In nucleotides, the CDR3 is TGCGCCAGCAGCCAAGCTGTCTTCTACGAGCAGTACTTC. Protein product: CASSQAVFYEQYF.

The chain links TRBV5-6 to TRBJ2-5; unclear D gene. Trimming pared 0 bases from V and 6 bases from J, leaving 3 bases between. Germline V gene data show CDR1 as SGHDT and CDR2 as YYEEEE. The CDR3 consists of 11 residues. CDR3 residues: CASSLAQTQYF. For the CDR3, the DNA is TGTGCCAGCAGCTTGGCCCAGACCCAGTACTTC.

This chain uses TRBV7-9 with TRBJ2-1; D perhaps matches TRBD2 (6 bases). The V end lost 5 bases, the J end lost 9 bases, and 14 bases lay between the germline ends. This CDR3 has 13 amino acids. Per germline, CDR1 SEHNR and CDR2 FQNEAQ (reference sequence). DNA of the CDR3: TGTGCCAGCAGCGCCACCGGGGGTAGTGAGCAGTTCTTC. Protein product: CASSATGGSEQFF. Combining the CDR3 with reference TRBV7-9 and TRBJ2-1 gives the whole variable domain DTGVSQNPRHKITKRGQNVTFRCDPISEHNRLYWYRQTLGQGPEFLTYFQNEAQLEKSRLLSDRFSAERPKGSFSTLEIQRTEQGDSAMYLCASSATGGSEQFFGPGTRLTVL.

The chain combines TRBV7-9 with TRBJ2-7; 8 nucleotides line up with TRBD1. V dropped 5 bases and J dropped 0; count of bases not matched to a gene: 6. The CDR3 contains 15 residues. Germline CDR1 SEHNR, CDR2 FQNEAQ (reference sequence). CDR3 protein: CASSDRGQDSYEQYF. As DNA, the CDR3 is TGTGCCAGCAGCGATCGGGGACAGGACTCCTACGAGCAGTACTTC.

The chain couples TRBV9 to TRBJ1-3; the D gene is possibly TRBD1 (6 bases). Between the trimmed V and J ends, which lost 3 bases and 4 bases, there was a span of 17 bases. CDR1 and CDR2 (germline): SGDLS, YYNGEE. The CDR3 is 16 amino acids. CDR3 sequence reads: CASSEGEGRGGNTIYF. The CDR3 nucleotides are TGTGCCAGCAGCGAGGGAGAGGGCAGGGGCGGAAACACCATATATTTT.

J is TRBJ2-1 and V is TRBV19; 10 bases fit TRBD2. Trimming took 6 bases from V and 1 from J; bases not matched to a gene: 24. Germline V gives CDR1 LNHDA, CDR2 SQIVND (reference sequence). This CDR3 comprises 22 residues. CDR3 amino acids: CASSPGTSVLIVGSESYNEQFF. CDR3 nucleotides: TGTGCCAGTAGCCCCGGGACTAGCGTATTAATAGTAGGTTCGGAGTCCTACAATGAGCAGTTCTTC.

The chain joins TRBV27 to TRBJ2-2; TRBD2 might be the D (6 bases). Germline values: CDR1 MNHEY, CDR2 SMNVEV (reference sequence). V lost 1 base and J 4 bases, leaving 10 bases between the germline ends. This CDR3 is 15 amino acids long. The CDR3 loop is CASSLLGTLTGELFF. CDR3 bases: TGTGCCAGCAGTTTATTAGGGACTCTCACCGGGGAGCTGTTTTTT.

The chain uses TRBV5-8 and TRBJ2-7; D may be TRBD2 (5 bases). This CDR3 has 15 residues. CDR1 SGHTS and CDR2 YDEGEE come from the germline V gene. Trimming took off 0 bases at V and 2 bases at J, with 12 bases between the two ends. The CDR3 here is CASSLVEGITYEQYF. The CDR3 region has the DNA TGTGCCAGCAGCTTGGTTGAGGGAATTACCTACGAGCAGTACTTC.

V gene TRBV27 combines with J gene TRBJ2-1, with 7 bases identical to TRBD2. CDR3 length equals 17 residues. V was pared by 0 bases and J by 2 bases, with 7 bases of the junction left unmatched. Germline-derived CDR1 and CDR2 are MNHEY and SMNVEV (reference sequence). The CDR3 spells CASSLSITAGAYNEQFF. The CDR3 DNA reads TGTGCCAGCAGTTTATCGATTACCGCGGGAGCCTACAATGAGCAGTTCTTC.

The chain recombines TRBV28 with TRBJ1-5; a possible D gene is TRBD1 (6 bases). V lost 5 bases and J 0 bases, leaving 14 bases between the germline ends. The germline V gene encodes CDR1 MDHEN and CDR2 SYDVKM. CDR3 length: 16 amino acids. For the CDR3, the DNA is TGTGCCAGCAGTCCCAGCAGGGGCCATAGCAATCAGCCCCAGCATTTT. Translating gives CASSPSRGHSNQPQHF.